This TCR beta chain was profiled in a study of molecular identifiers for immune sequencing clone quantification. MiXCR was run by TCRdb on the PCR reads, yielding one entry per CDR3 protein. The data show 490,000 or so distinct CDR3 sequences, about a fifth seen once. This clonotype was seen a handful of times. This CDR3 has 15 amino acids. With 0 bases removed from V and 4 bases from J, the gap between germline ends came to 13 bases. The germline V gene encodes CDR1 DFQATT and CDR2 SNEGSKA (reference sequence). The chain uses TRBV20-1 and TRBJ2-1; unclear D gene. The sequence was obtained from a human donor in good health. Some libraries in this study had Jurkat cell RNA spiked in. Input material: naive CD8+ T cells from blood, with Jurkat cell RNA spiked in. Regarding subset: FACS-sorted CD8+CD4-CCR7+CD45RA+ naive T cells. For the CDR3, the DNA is TGCAGTGCTAGAGATCCAGGAGCGAATTACAATGAGCAGTTCTTC. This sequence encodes CSARDPGANYNEQFF.